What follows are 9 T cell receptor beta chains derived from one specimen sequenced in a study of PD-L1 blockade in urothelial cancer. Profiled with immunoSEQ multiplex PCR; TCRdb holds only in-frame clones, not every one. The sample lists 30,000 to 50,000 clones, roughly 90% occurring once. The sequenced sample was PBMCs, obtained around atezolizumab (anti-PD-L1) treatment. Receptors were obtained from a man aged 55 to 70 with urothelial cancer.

The CDR3 here is CASSQDQGYGYTF. CDR3 nucleotide sequence: TGCGCCAGCAGCCAAGATCAGGGCTATGGCTACACCTTC. This sequence joins TRBV4-3 and TRBJ1-2; D may be TRBD1 (5 bases). In germline, CDR1 is LGHNA, CDR2 YSLEER. The CDR3 spans 13 residues. V gave up 0 bases and J gave up 4 bases, with 6 bases separating them.

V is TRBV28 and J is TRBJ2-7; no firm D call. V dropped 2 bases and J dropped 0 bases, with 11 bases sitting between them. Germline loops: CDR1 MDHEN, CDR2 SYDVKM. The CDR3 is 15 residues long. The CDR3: CASSLIQAPSYEQYF. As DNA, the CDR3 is TGTGCCAGCAGTTTAATTCAGGCGCCCTCCTACGAGCAGTACTTC.

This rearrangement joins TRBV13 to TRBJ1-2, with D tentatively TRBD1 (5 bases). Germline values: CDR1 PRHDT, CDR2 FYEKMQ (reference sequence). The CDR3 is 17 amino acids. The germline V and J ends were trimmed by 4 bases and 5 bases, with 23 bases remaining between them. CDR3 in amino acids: CASSSRTRVGRGYGYTF. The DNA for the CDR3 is TGTGCCAGCAGCTCAAGAACCAGGGTGGGCCGTGGATATGGCTACACCTTC.

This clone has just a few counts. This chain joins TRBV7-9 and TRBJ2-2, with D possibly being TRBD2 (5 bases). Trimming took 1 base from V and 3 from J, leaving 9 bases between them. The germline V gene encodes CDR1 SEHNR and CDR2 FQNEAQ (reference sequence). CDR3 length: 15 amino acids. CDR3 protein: CASSLDWGDTGELFF. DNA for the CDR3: TGTGCCAGCAGCTTAGATTGGGGAGACACCGGGGAGCTGTTTTTT. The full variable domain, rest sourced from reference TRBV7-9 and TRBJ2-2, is DTGVSQNPRHKITKRGQNVTFRCDPISEHNRLYWYRQTLGQGPEFLTYFQNEAQLEKSRLLSDRFSAERPKGSFSTLEIQRTEQGDSAMYLCASSLDWGDTGELFFGEGSRLTVL.

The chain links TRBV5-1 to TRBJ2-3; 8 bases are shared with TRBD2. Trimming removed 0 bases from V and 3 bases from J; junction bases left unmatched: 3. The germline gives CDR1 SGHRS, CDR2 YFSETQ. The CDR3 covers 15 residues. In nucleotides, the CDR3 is TGCGCCAGCAGCTTGGTAGCGGGAAAAACAGATACGCAGTATTTT. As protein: CASSLVAGKTDTQYF.

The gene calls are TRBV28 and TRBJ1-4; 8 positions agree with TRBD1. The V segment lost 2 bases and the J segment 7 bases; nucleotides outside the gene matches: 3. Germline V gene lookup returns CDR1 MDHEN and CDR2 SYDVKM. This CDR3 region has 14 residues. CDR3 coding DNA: TGTGCCAGCAGTTTACAGGGGGCGAGTGAAAAACTGTTTTTT. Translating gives CASSLQGASEKLFF.

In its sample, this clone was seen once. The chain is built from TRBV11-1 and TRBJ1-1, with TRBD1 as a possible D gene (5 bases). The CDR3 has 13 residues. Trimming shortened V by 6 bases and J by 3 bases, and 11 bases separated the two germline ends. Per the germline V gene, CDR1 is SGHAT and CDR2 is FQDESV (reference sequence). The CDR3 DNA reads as TGTGCCAGCAGTCTCTCGGGGGACACTGAAGCTTTCTTT. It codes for CASSLSGDTEAFF.

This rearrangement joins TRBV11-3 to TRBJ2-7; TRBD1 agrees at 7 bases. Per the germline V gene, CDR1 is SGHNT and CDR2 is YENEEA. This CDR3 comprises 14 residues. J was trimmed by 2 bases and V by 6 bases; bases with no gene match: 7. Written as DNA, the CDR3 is TGTGCCAGCAGTTACGCCGGGACAGCCTACGAGCAGTACTTC. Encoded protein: CASSYAGTAYEQYF.

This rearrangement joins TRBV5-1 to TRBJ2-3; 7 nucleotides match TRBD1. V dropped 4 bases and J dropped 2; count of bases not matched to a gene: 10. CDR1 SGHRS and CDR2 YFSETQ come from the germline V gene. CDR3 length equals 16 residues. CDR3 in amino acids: CASSVGTAALTDTQYF. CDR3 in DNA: TGCGCCAGCAGCGTCGGGACAGCCGCCCTCACAGATACGCAGTATTTT.